This TCR beta chain emerged from a study of shared clonotypes between healthy human individuals. CDR1 and CDR2 (germline): SGHNT, YENEEA. Trimming took 0 bases from V and 8 from J, leaving 17 bases between them. This CDR3 is 16 amino acids long. Regarding the study as a whole: Richness estimates generally favored naive over memory subsets.

Naive CD45RA+ and memory CD45RA-negative subsets were split from CD4+ cells. Several immunoSEQ plates received, in even portions, the genomic DNA of each subset. Measured with immunoSEQ multiplex PCR; TCRdb has only the in-frame clones, and not every one. The sample lists 2,500,000 or so clones, approximately 93% occurring once. As for this clone: As yet, its antigen is unknown.

This sequence originates from a young man in good health. Some clones in this sample may be carry-over from other donors' samples. Sequenced input: naive CD4+ T cells from PBMCs. Subset defined: CD45RA+ positively selected. The chain combines TRBV11-3 with TRBJ2-1; D remains unclear. The CDR3 loop is CASSLDGVGSADEQFF. The CDR3 DNA reads as TGTGCCAGCAGCTTAGACGGAGTGGGGTCTGCCGATGAGCAGTTCTTC.